The 21 T cell receptor beta chains below come from one sample, sequenced in a study of cytomegalovirus exposure and HLA in healthy donors. With 60 Vbeta and 13 Jbeta primers, the PCR was carried out. Repertoires were generated with immunoSEQ multiplex PCR, while TCRdb's copy carries only in-frame clones and drops some. The top ten hold roughly 7.4% of the sample, which has 200,000 to 300,000 clones, over 70% seen once. The sample comprised PBMCs. Receptor source: a woman in her fifties or sixties in good health and CMV-seropositive.

The chain employs TRBV9 and TRBJ2-1; 7 nucleotides agree with TRBD2. From germline, CDR1 is SGDLS and CDR2 YYNGEE. CDR3 length: 14 amino acids. The V segment lost 0 bases and the J segment 7 bases; nucleotides outside the gene matches: 4. CDR3 protein: CASSVDPAGNEQFF. The CDR3 region has the DNA TGTGCCAGCAGCGTAGATCCAGCGGGAAATGAGCAGTTCTTC.

The chain employs TRBV28 and TRBJ2-2; 7 bases align to TRBD1. V lost 6 bases to trimming and J lost 0 bases; unmatched junction nucleotides: 4. CDR1 MDHEN and CDR2 SYDVKM come from the germline V gene. The CDR3 totals 15 residues. CDR3 in amino acids: CASSLGQTNTGELFF. The CDR3 DNA sequence: TGTGCCAGCAGCCTGGGACAGACGAACACCGGGGAGCTGTTTTTT. Full variable domain (outside the CDR3, taken from reference TRBV28 and TRBJ2-2): DVKVTQSSRYLVKRTGEKVFLECVQDMDHENMFWYRQDPGLGLRLIYFSYDVKMKEKGDIPEGYSVSREKKERFSLILESASTNQTSMYLCASSLGQTNTGELFFGEGSRLTVL.

The genes are TRBV9 and TRBJ2-1, with D uncertain. The germline V and J ends were trimmed by 6 bases and 8 bases, with 15 bases remaining between them. Germline-derived CDR1 and CDR2 are SGDLS and YYNGEE. This CDR3 spans 13 amino acids. Here the CDR3 DNA reads TGTGCCAGCACCACCAATGGGCTCGATGAGCAGTTCTTC. Amino acid sequence: CASTTNGLDEQFF.

CDR3 sequence reads: CASSHLPAGVSSYNEQFF. The CDR3 nucleotides are TGTGCCAGCAGCCATCTGCCAGCGGGGGTCAGCTCCTACAATGAGCAGTTCTTC. V gene TRBV14 combines with J gene TRBJ2-1; 8 bases match TRBD2. The CDR3 consists of 18 residues. From germline, CDR1 is SGHDN and CDR2 FVKESK. The V segment lost 3 bases and the J segment 0 bases; nucleotides outside the gene matches: 10.

This clone occurred a few times. The chain has TRBV29-1 and TRBJ2-7, with D perhaps matching TRBD1 (7 bases). The CDR3 is 12 amino acids. Germline values: CDR1 SQVTM, CDR2 ANQGSEA. V lost 4 bases, J lost 9 bases, and 16 bases lay in between. The CDR3 DNA follows: TGCAGCGTTGCCCAGGGGGGCCGAGGGCAGTACTTC. It yields the protein CSVAQGGRGQYF.

CDR3 amino acids: CASSPKRSVYEQYF. The CDR3 DNA reads TGTGCCAGCAGCCCCAAACGGTCGGTCTACGAGCAGTACTTC. J is TRBJ2-7 and V is TRBV6-6; no clear D gene. V shed 6 bases and J shed 3 bases, with 15 bases lying between them. The CDR3 extends over 14 amino acids. Germline values: CDR1 MNHNY, CDR2 SVGAGI (reference sequence).

The chain recombines TRBV5-1 with TRBJ2-7; TRBD2 aligns across 8 bases. The V and J ends lost 4 bases and 5 bases, in that order; junction bases with no gene match: 11. CDR1 and CDR2 (germline): SGHRS, YFSETQ. This CDR3 comprises 15 residues. This CDR3 reads CASSIRGGRNDEQYF. The CDR3 DNA follows: TGCGCCAGCAGCATACGGGGCGGGAGGAATGACGAGCAGTACTTC.

The rearrangement joins TRBV7-2 to TRBJ2-3; 11 bases fit TRBD2. The germline V gene encodes CDR1 SGHTA and CDR2 FQGNSA. The ends lost 1 base at V and 4 bases at J; junction bases unmatched: 4. CDR3 length: 16 residues. The CDR3 region has the DNA TGTGCCAGCAGCTTAGTAGTAGCGGGAGGGCCAGATACGCAGTATTTT. Translation gives CASSLVVAGGPDTQYF.

In this sample, this clone turned up once. The chain carries TRBV5-1 and TRBJ2-1, with TRBD2 matching over 11 bases. The V and J ends lost 0 bases and 7 bases, in that order; junction bases with no gene match: 9. The germline gives CDR1 SGHRS, CDR2 YFSETQ. The CDR3 covers 17 residues. This CDR3 is CASSLGGTSGSVNEQFF. In DNA form, the CDR3 reads TGCGCCAGCAGCTTGGGGGGTACTAGCGGGAGCGTGAATGAGCAGTTCTTC.

In nucleotides, the CDR3 is TGTGCCAGCAGCTTGGACAGGGGCTACGAGCAGTACTTC. The encoded protein is CASSLDRGYEQYF. The rearrangement uses TRBV7-9 and TRBJ2-7; 9 bases are shared with TRBD1. Trimming at V came to 3 bases and at J to 3 bases, leaving 0 bases not matched to a gene. Germline V lookup: CDR1 SEHNR, CDR2 FQNEAQ (reference sequence). CDR3 size: 13 residues.

As regards this clone: Within the sample, other DNA sequences also encode this same CDR3. The chain couples TRBV28 to TRBJ2-7; D is unclear. The germline V gene encodes CDR1 MDHEN and CDR2 SYDVKM. The CDR3 runs to 12 residues. Between the trimmed V and J ends, which lost 5 bases and 0 bases, there was a span of 5 bases. Written as DNA, the CDR3 is TGTGCCAGCAGTCTTATCTCCTACGAGCAGTACTTC. Translated: CASSLISYEQYF.

The chain couples TRBV19 to TRBJ1-2; 8 positions match TRBD1. The CDR3 spans 14 residues. The V segment lost 8 bases and the J segment 7 bases; nucleotides outside the gene matches: 12. CDR1 LNHDA and CDR2 SQIVND come from the germline V gene (reference sequence). CDR3 amino acids: CASRTRQGLTGYTF. CDR3 bases: TGTGCCAGTCGTACGCGACAGGGGCTGACTGGCTACACCTTC.

This rearrangement joins TRBV5-1 to TRBJ2-1; 7 nucleotides line up with TRBD1. Germline V lookup: CDR1 SGHRS, CDR2 YFSETQ. The CDR3 spans 15 residues. V was clipped by 4 bases and J by 0 bases; unmatched bases: 4. Written as DNA, the CDR3 is TGCGCCAGCAGCACGGGACAGCTCTCCTACAATGAGCAGTTCTTC. It is translated as CASSTGQLSYNEQFF.

The V call is TRBV4-1, the J call TRBJ2-7; perhaps TRBD2 as D (5 bases). The V and J ends lost 3 bases and 9 bases respectively, with 12 bases between them. Germline V gene sequence: CDR1 MGHRA, CDR2 YSYEKL. The CDR3 contains 12 residues. CDR3 loop: CASSHPVRGQYF. In DNA, the CDR3 is TGCGCCAGCAGCCATCCCGTTCGGGGGCAGTACTTC.

The gene calls are TRBV19 and TRBJ1-2; D possibly corresponds to TRBD1 (6 bases). This CDR3 is 11 amino acids long. Germline V gene lookup returns CDR1 LNHDA and CDR2 SQIVND (reference sequence). Trimming stripped 10 bases from V and 8 bases from J, with 14 bases between. CDR3: CATAGAGGYTF. CDR3 DNA sequence: TGTGCCACCGCAGGGGCAGGAGGCTACACCTTC.

The rearrangement uses TRBV9 and TRBJ2-5; D assignment may be TRBD1 or TRBD2 (6 bases each). The J call is in doubt because the DNA end fits TRBJ2-7 better. The CDR3 is made up of 12 amino acids. CDR1 SGDLS and CDR2 YYNGEE come from the germline V gene. CDR3: CASGGGSYEQYF. The DNA of the CDR3 is TGTGCCAGCGGAGGGGGCTCCTACGAGCAGTACTTC.

Only one count was recorded for this clone. V and J are TRBV6-1 and TRBJ2-7; 7 bases are a match to TRBD2. Germline loops: CDR1 MNHNS, CDR2 SASEGT. The J segment lost 7 bases and the V segment lost 5 bases, leaving 11 bases of the junction unmatched. This CDR3 is 14 amino acids long. CDR3 bases: TGTGCCAGCAGTCTCAGCGGGACCCCGGGGGAGCAGTACTTC. This codes for CASSLSGTPGEQYF.

The V call is TRBV7-3, the J call TRBJ2-2; D might be TRBD2 (5 bases). The CDR3 is 16 residues long. V shed 1 base and J shed 2 bases, with 11 bases lying between them. Germline CDR1 and CDR2: SGHTA and FQGTGA. The CDR3 bases are TGTGCCAGCAGCTTAAACGGCCTAGCTAACACCGGGGAGCTGTTTTTT. Its translation is CASSLNGLANTGELFF.

The chain carries TRBV5-6 and TRBJ1-1; TRBD1 matches at 8 bases. Germline V gene sequence: CDR1 SGHDT, CDR2 YYEEEE. The CDR3 has 13 amino acids. V was pared by 5 bases and J by 4 bases, with 4 bases of the junction left unmatched. CDR3 coding DNA: TGTGCCAGCAGTCGGACAGGGAGCACTGAAGCTTTCTTT. This encodes CASSRTGSTEAFF.

The J gene is TRBJ2-7, the V gene TRBV5-3; possible D gene TRBD1, 6 bases. TRBV5-3 is sorted into the ORF group, with uncertain function. V lost 2 bases, J lost 3 bases, and 15 bases lay in between. The CDR3 runs 15 residues. The CDR3 coding sequence is TGTGCCAGAAGCTTCCTGACAGGAAACTTCTACGAGCAGTACTTC. Protein product: CARSFLTGNFYEQYF.

The chain combines TRBV28 with TRBJ2-7; TRBD2 matches 10 bases. The germline V gene has CDR1 MDHEN and CDR2 SYDVKM. The CDR3 is made up of 14 amino acids. Trimming at V came to 5 bases and at J to 7 bases, leaving 8 bases not matched to a gene. The CDR3 loop is CASSISGRTVEQYF. CDR3 coding DNA: TGTGCCAGCAGTATTAGCGGGAGGACGGTGGAGCAGTACTTC.